The 16 T cell receptor beta chains listed next were all sequenced from one sample in a study of monozygotic twins with inflammatory bowel disease. TCRdb reprocessed the 5' RACE reads, keeping one entry per CDR3 protein, no DNA. The sample includes about 150,000 distinct CDR3 sequences. The sequenced sample was blood. The receptors here all came from a human donor with ulcerative colitis or Crohn's disease, or a healthy co-twin of an affected twin (not recorded which).

Here the CDR3 reads CASSELKGRGQVTQYF. J is TRBJ2-5 and V is TRBV6-1; there is no DNA to check the TCRdb D call of TRBD1. CDR3 size: 16 residues. Per the germline V gene, CDR1 is MNHNS and CDR2 is SASEGT.

The chain recombines TRBV5-1 with TRBJ2-7; the TRBD1 assignment by TCRdb is unverifiable without DNA. Germline V CDR1 and CDR2: SGHRS, YFSETQ. This CDR3 is built from 18 residues. CDR3 in amino acids: CASSFRGQGLEVTYEQYF.

The chain combines TRBV7-9 with TRBJ1-5; without DNA, the TCRdb call of TRBD1 cannot be checked. Germline V gene lookup returns CDR1 SEHNR and CDR2 FQNEAQ (reference sequence). The CDR3 contains 17 residues. CDR3 sequence reads: CASSAGQGGPSNQPQHF.

V gene TRBV12-3 or TRBV12-4 combines with J gene TRBJ2-2; TCRdb picks TRBD2, but there is no DNA to check that call. The CDR3 extends over 16 amino acids. This chain's CDR3 is CASSPGLAVNTGELFF.

This CDR3 reads CASSLTATNEQFF. This chain connects TRBV28 to TRBJ2-1. CDR3 length equals 13 residues. The germline V gene has CDR1 MDHEN and CDR2 SYDVKM. The full variable domain, with the rest looked up from reference TRBV28 and TRBJ2-1, is DVKVTQSSRYLVKRTGEKVFLECVQDMDHENMFWYRQDPGLGLRLIYFSYDVKMKEKGDIPEGYSVSREKKERFSLILESASTNQTSMYLCASSLTATNEQFFGPGTRLTVL.

The gene calls are TRBV4-1 and TRBJ2-5; TCRdb calls TRBD2, which cannot be checked without DNA. Germline assignment: CDR1 MGHRA and CDR2 YSYEKL. The CDR3 extends over 17 amino acids. CDR3 protein: CASSRLGLASVVETQYF.

The CDR3 is CATSDPTTDTQYF. The chain combines TRBV24-1 with TRBJ2-3. Per germline, CDR1 KGHDR and CDR2 SFDVKD. CDR3 length: 13 amino acids.

The chain recombines TRBV5-1 with TRBJ2-7. The CDR3 contains 13 residues. Looked up from germline, CDR1 is SGHRS and CDR2 is YFSETQ. The CDR3 loop is CASSLEQPGEQYF.

CDR3 region: CASSLGTGRTEAFF. This sequence joins TRBV12-3 or TRBV12-4 and TRBJ1-1; the TCRdb D gene call, TRBD1, has no DNA to confirm it. CDR3 length: 14 residues.

The chain uses TRBV5-1 and TRBJ2-5; there is no DNA to check the TCRdb D call of TRBD1. From germline, CDR1 is SGHRS and CDR2 YFSETQ. The CDR3 is 15 amino acids. The CDR3 is CASSTQTGGLETQYF. The variable domain in full, with the rest retrieved from reference TRBV5-1 and TRBJ2-5, is KAGVTQTPRYLIKTRGQQVTLSCSPISGHRSVSWYQQTPGQGLQFLFEYFSETQRNKGNFPGRFSGRQFSNSRSEMNVSTLELGDSALYLCASSTQTGGLETQYFGPGTRLLVL.

The chain uses TRBV15 and TRBJ2-5. In germline, CDR1 is LNHNV, CDR2 YYDKDF (reference sequence). This CDR3 comprises 12 residues. This CDR3 is CATSRDEETQYF.

The J gene is TRBJ1-6, the V gene TRBV12-3 or TRBV12-4; TCRdb gives TRBD1 as the D gene, but with no DNA this cannot be confirmed. The CDR3 length is 15 residues. The CDR3 loop is CASSLRQGSNSPLHF.

This chain uses TRBV7-3 with TRBJ2-5; absent DNA, TCRdb's TRBD2 call cannot be checked. The germline V gene has CDR1 SGHTA and CDR2 FQGTGA. The CDR3 loop spans 14 amino acids. The CDR3 is CASSLAGGGETQYF.

The J gene is TRBJ2-7, the V gene TRBV15; TCRdb reports TRBD2, a call that lacks DNA to check it against. In germline, CDR1 is LNHNV, CDR2 YYDKDF (reference sequence). The CDR3 loop spans 17 amino acids. The CDR3 here is CATSRDPEREVSYEQYF.

V and J are TRBV19 and TRBJ1-4; there is no DNA to check the TCRdb D call of TRBD1. The CDR3 contains 15 residues. Germline CDR1 reads LNHDA; CDR2 reads SQIVND (reference sequence). CDR3 region: CASRDRILSNEKLFF.

The rearrangement joins TRBV12-3 or TRBV12-4 to TRBJ2-1. CDR3 length equals 15 residues. CDR3 in amino acids: CASSIAGAPNNEQFF.